This TCR beta chain was found in a study of shared clonotypes between healthy human individuals. Study results and limitations: Naive subsets usually exceeded memory subsets in estimated richness. In a handful of donors, about 5% of naive CD4 clonotypes appeared in common.

CD4+ cell separation produced CD45RA+ naive and CD45RA-negative memory subsets. TCRdb keeps only in-frame clones here, not all; method: immunoSEQ multiplex PCR. The data contain over 950,000 clones, approximately 80% of them singletons. A remark on this clone: Its cognate antigen is unknown.

Unmatched junction bases numbered 7, after V lost 5 bases and J lost 6 bases. The CDR3 runs to 15 residues. The germline V gene encodes CDR1 SGHTA and CDR2 FQGNSA. V usage is TRBV7-2 and J usage is TRBJ2-1; 10 bases are shared with TRBD2. This sequence was found in a man between 18 and 35 years old in good health. Some clones in this sample may be carry-over from other donors' samples. The sequenced sample consisted of memory CD4+ T cells from PBMCs. Subset reported: CD45RA-negative fraction. The CDR3 sequence is CASSNLAGEPNEQFF. The CDR3 DNA is TGTGCCAGCAGCAACCTAGCGGGAGAGCCCAATGAGCAGTTCTTC.